These T cell receptor beta chains were read from a single sample in a study of technical replicates of blood from a handful of donors. The protocol was immunoSEQ multiplex PCR, while the TCRdb copy is restricted to in-frame clones and leaves out a portion. Counted here are 50,000 to 70,000 clones, around 91% occurring once; the ten biggest clones make up 3.5% to 5%. Sequenced material: PBMCs. These receptors all come from a human donor in good health. Some clones in this sample may be carry-over from other donors' samples. Both conserved end residues are part of each CDR3. D genes are given only for firm matches. Rows give clone size only sometimes, using once, few, many, or a class for an expanded clone.

J: TRBJ2-3
D: TRBD1
size: .
V: TRBV25-1
CDR3: CASSELGTGVWDTDTQYF
DNA: TGTGCCAGCAGTGAATTAGGGACAGGGGTTTGGGACACAGATACGCAGTATTTT

J: TRBJ2-7
D: .
size: once
V: TRBV7-8
CDR3: CASSTLQGASYEQYF
DNA: TGTGCCAGCAGCACCCTACAGGGCGCCTCCTACGAGCAGTACTTC

J: TRBJ2-1
D: .
size: .
V: TRBV4-3
CDR3: CASSQAEAGGPYNEQFF
DNA: TGCGCCAGCAGCCAGGCCGAAGCTGGGGGCCCCTACAATGAGCAGTTCTTC

J: TRBJ1-4
D: TRBD1
size: .
V: TRBV19
CDR3: CASRGQGQGEKLFF
DNA: TGTGCCAGTAGGGGACAGGGGCAAGGGGAAAAACTGTTTTTT

J: TRBJ1-4
D: .
size: .
V: TRBV29-1
CDR3: CSVRGTNEKLFF
DNA: TGCAGCGTCCGGGGAACTAATGAAAAACTGTTTTTT

J: TRBJ2-2
D: .
size: .
V: TRBV29-1
CDR3: CSVEAGARTGELFF
DNA: TGCAGCGTTGAAGCAGGGGCGCGGACCGGGGAGCTGTTTTTT

J: TRBJ1-6
D: .
size: .
V: TRBV7-8
CDR3: CASSLERVPYNSPLHF
DNA: TGTGCCAGCAGCTTGGAGAGGGTTCCCTATAATTCACCCCTCCACTTT

J: TRBJ1-5
D: .
size: .
V: TRBV19
CDR3: CASSTNRFSNQPQHF
DNA: TGTGCCAGTAGTACTAACAGATTTAGCAATCAGCCCCAGCATTTT

J: TRBJ2-7
D: TRBD1
size: .
V: TRBV7-9
CDR3: CASSFRGQGPYEQYF
DNA: TGTGCCAGCAGCTTCCGAGGACAGGGACCATACGAGCAGTACTTC

J: TRBJ1-5
D: TRBD1
size: .
V: TRBV5-5
CDR3: CASSQGTGEQPQHF
DNA: TGTGCCAGCAGCCAAGGGACAGGGGAACAGCCCCAGCATTTT

J: TRBJ2-1
D: .
size: .
V: TRBV5-4
CDR3: CASSLAEAQGEDEQFF
DNA: TGTGCCAGCAGCTTGGCGGAAGCTCAGGGGGAGGATGAGCAGTTCTTC

J: TRBJ2-1
D: TRBD2
size: .
V: TRBV19
CDR3: CASSPGTSGRGYNEQFF
DNA: TGTGCCAGTAGTCCCGGGACTAGCGGGAGGGGGTACAATGAGCAGTTCTTC

J: TRBJ2-3
D: TRBD2
size: .
V: TRBV6-4
CDR3: CASSVLAGGTDTQYF
DNA: TGTGCCAGCAGTGTACTAGCGGGGGGCACAGATACGCAGTATTTT

J: TRBJ2-1
D: TRBD1
size: .
V: TRBV9
CDR3: CASSPRTGLTYNEQFF
DNA: TGTGCCAGCAGCCCTCGGACAGGGTTGACCTACAATGAGCAGTTCTTC